These 15 T cell receptor beta chains were sequenced from one sample in a study of blood T cells in healthy people across ages. Using a J-beta primer mix together with a sample-barcoded 5' primer, a second PCR was run for about 7 to 12 cycles. A single record per CDR3 protein comes from TCRdb applying MiXCR to the 5' RACE reads. The sample lists approximately 1.5 million distinct CDR3 sequences, around 40% occurring once. The sequenced sample was blood. The receptors shown here come from a woman between 18 and 29 years old in good health.

V is TRBV4-1 and J is TRBJ2-1; the D gene is possibly TRBD2 (5 bases). The CDR3 extends over 14 amino acids. Germline CDR1 and CDR2: MGHRA and YSYEKL. Trimming shortened V by 2 bases and J by 5 bases, and 10 bases separated the two germline ends. CDR3 sequence (DNA): TGCGCCAGCAGCCAAACTCTGGAGGACAATGAGCAGTTCTTC. Protein: CASSQTLEDNEQFF.

This clonotype was counted between two and nine times. This rearrangement joins TRBV4-1 to TRBJ1-6; unclear D gene. CDR3 length equals 17 residues. Germline CDR1 is MGHRA and CDR2 is YSYEKL. V was pared by 0 bases and J by 4 bases, with 13 bases between. The CDR3 protein is CASSQEAVKDYNSPLHF. CDR3 bases: TGCGCCAGCAGCCAAGAGGCGGTGAAGGATTATAATTCACCCCTCCACTTT.

The V gene is TRBV20-1, the J gene TRBJ1-6; tentative D call: TRBD1 (5 bases). CDR3 length: 16 amino acids. V dropped 2 bases and J dropped 0 bases, with 11 bases sitting between them. Germline-derived CDR1 and CDR2 are DFQATT and SNEGSKA (reference sequence). The CDR3: CSARLGEGSYNSPLHF. CDR3 nucleotide sequence: TGCAGTGCTAGATTGGGGGAAGGCTCCTATAATTCACCCCTCCACTTT.

The chain recombines TRBV7-2 with TRBJ2-3, with TRBD2 matching over 14 bases. J gave up 6 bases and V 4 bases, and 6 bases lay outside the gene matches. The germline V gene has CDR1 SGHTA and CDR2 FQGNSA. The CDR3 covers 16 residues. The CDR3 is CASSSQGLAGEDTQYF. The CDR3 coding sequence is TGTGCCAGCAGCTCCCAGGGACTAGCGGGAGAGGATACGCAGTATTTT.

The chain carries TRBV7-8 and TRBJ2-1; D is undetermined. V lost 1 base and J lost 9, with 10 bases in between. The CDR3 sequence is 13 residues long. Germline CDR1 and CDR2: SGHVS and FQNEAQ. The CDR3 DNA reads as TGTGCCAGCAGCTTAGAGAGGTGGTCTGAGCAGTTCTTC. Protein: CASSLERWSEQFF.

The V and J genes are TRBV27 and TRBJ1-2, with TRBD1 matching 11 bases. The ends lost 4 bases at V and 4 bases at J; junction bases unmatched: 5. Germline values: CDR1 MNHEY, CDR2 SMNVEV (reference sequence). This CDR3 region has 15 residues. CDR3 sequence: CASSSRTGGSYGYTF. CDR3 in DNA: TGTGCCAGCAGTTCGCGGACAGGGGGCTCCTATGGCTACACCTTC.

The chain employs TRBV15 and TRBJ1-4, with a tentative D call TRBD1 (5 bases). V was trimmed by 0 bases and J by 8 bases, leaving 16 bases between them. The CDR3 is 16 residues long. CDR1 is LNHNV and CDR2 is YYDKDF in the germline V gene (reference sequence). In DNA form, the CDR3 reads TGTGCCACCAGCAGAGATGACCGGGACTGGAAGGAAAAACTGTTTTTT. Encoded protein: CATSRDDRDWKEKLFF.

The chain is built from TRBV4-1 and TRBJ1-6; D not certain. CDR1 is MGHRA and CDR2 is YSYEKL in the germline V gene. Between the trimmed V and J ends, which lost 4 bases and 7 bases, there was a span of 11 bases. The CDR3 runs 14 residues. The CDR3 bases are TGCGCCAGCAGCCGGGTGGGTGGGAATTCACCCCTCCACTTT. Translating gives CASSRVGGNSPLHF.

This clonotype was counted a few times. At one end the junction does not follow the germline gene, possibly because of a read error. The chain links TRBV7-9 to TRBJ2-7; no clear D gene. This CDR3 is 12 amino acids long. The germline V gene has CDR1 SEHNR and CDR2 FQNEAQ (reference sequence). The CDR3 here is CASSLEPYEQYF. CDR3 nucleotide sequence: TGCGCCAGCAGCTTGGAGCCGTACGAGCAGTACTTC.

V usage is TRBV5-1 and J usage is TRBJ1-1; 7 bases are a match to TRBD1. Germline lookup yields CDR1 SGHRS and CDR2 YFSETQ. The CDR3 has 15 residues. The trim removed 3 bases at V and 2 bases at J, leaving 7 bases unmatched. The CDR3 coding sequence is TGCGCCAGCAGCTCAGGACAGGTGAGAAACACTGAAGCTTTCTTT. The encoded protein is CASSSGQVRNTEAFF.

This clonotype was observed a single time. This sequence joins TRBV29-1 and TRBJ1-1; D unclear. Trimming shortened V by 6 bases and J by 0 bases, and 20 bases separated the two germline ends. CDR1 and CDR2 from the germline V gene are SQVTM and ANQGSEA. The CDR3 extends over 16 amino acids. The CDR3 nucleotides are TGCAGCGTCTCGTCCGGGTGGGGTATGATGAACACTGAAGCTTTCTTT. It is translated as CSVSSGWGMMNTEAFF.

The V call is TRBV20-1, the J call TRBJ1-4; 8 positions match TRBD1. This CDR3 has 22 residues. Trimming at V came to 0 bases and at J to 8 bases, leaving 29 bases not matched to a gene. Germline V CDR1 and CDR2: DFQATT, SNEGSKA (reference sequence). The CDR3 nucleotides are TGCAGTGCTAGAGACCACAGACCCGGGACAGGAGAGGGGACAACTGATCGGGAAAAACTGTTTTTT. It is translated as CSARDHRPGTGEGTTDREKLFF.

The chain has TRBV6-1 and TRBJ2-1; tentatively, D is TRBD1 (6 bases). This CDR3 has 13 residues. Deletions cut 4 bases from V and 5 bases from J, with 9 bases between. The germline V gene has CDR1 MNHNS and CDR2 SASEGT. The CDR3 reads CASSVHRDNEQFF. CDR3 nucleotides: TGTGCCAGCAGTGTCCACAGGGACAATGAGCAGTTCTTC.

The sample holds a few counts of this clonotype. V is TRBV27 and J is TRBJ2-7; 8 nucleotides agree with TRBD1. CDR3 length equals 15 residues. With V trimmed by 4 bases and J by 3 bases, 8 bases remained unmatched. Germline lookup yields CDR1 MNHEY and CDR2 SMNVEV (reference sequence). Written as DNA, the CDR3 is TGTGCCAGCAGTTCACCGGGACAGGTTATCTACGAGCAGTACTTC. Its translation: CASSSPGQVIYEQYF.

This clonotype was counted once. This chain joins TRBV7-9 and TRBJ2-1; D gene uncertain. Trimming took off 1 base at V and 10 bases at J, with 8 bases between the two ends. This CDR3 is built from 12 residues. Germline loops: CDR1 SEHNR, CDR2 FQNEAQ (reference sequence). CDR3 sequence reads: CASSLVDYEQFF. The DNA for the CDR3 is TGTGCCAGCAGCTTAGTCGATTACGAGCAGTTCTTC.